This entry lists 9 T cell receptor beta chains sequenced from one sample in a study of T-cell memory formation after mild COVID-19. In TCRdb, the 5' RACE reads were re-called with MiXCR into one record per CDR3 protein. In the table there are about 16,000 distinct CDR3 sequences, around 25% of which are singletons. Sequences were obtained from PBMCs or a T cell subset sorted from them (not recorded which). Every receptor here comes from a man younger than 35 who had mild COVID-19 (a few samples of this study predate the infection). Cell type and time point are not known.

This chain connects TRBV6-2 or TRBV6-3 to TRBJ1-1; D not certain. Germline lookup yields CDR1 MNHEY and CDR2 SVGEGT. The CDR3 is made up of 13 amino acids. Trimming took off 5 bases at V and 1 base at J, with 8 bases between the two ends. CDR3 nucleotide sequence: TGTGCCAGCAGTCTACATGAGAACACTGAAGCTTTCTTT. Translated: CASSLHENTEAFF.

This clonotype was observed many times. The chain employs TRBV29-1 and TRBJ2-1, with 7 nucleotides matching TRBD2. The CDR3 consists of 14 residues. Trimming at V came to 3 bases and at J to 4 bases, leaving 6 bases not matched to a gene. Germline V gives CDR1 SQVTM, CDR2 ANQGSEA. This chain's CDR3 is CSVESSGLYNEQFF. DNA for the CDR3: TGCAGCGTTGAGAGTAGCGGGCTATACAATGAGCAGTTCTTC.

This clonotype was seen ten or more times. The CDR3 bases are TGCAGTGCTAGAGGATCTTATACGCAGTATTTT. Protein: CSARGSYTQYF. The chain employs TRBV20-1 and TRBJ2-3; D is ambiguous. V was clipped by 1 base and J by 7 bases, with 6 bases between them. This CDR3 spans 11 amino acids. From germline, CDR1 is DFQATT and CDR2 SNEGSKA (reference sequence).

This clonotype was seen only a few times. The chain links TRBV18 to TRBJ1-4, with a possible D match to TRBD1 (5 bases). Germline assignment: CDR1 KGHSH and CDR2 LQKENI. This CDR3 has 13 amino acids. V was shortened by 9 bases and J by 2 bases, with 10 bases between the two germline ends. CDR3 region: CASGGNTNEKLFF. The CDR3 coding sequence is TGTGCCAGTGGGGGAAACACTAATGAAAAACTGTTTTTT.

This clonotype has at least ten counts. This rearrangement joins TRBV6-6 to TRBJ1-5, with 7 bases matching TRBD1. Trimming at V came to 5 bases and at J to 6 bases, leaving 7 bases not matched to a gene. This CDR3 comprises 14 residues. Looked up from germline, CDR1 is MNHNY and CDR2 is SVGAGI (reference sequence). The CDR3 sequence is CASSDLTGVQPQHF. The DNA for the CDR3 is TGTGCCAGCAGTGATCTTACAGGGGTTCAGCCCCAGCATTTT.

This clonotype was observed many times. This chain uses TRBV7-9 with TRBJ2-4; D call uncertain. CDR3 length: 15 residues. In germline, CDR1 is SEHNR, CDR2 FQNEAQ (reference sequence). The V end was cut by 7 bases, the J end by 2 bases, with 15 bases between. The CDR3 DNA reads as TGTGCCAGCACCCCTCCAGAGGAACCCAAAAACATTCAGTACTTC. It codes for CASTPPEEPKNIQYF.

This clonotype was found many times. V gene TRBV4-1 combines with J gene TRBJ2-7; maybe TRBD1 (6 bases). Germline assignment: CDR1 MGHRA and CDR2 YSYEKL. With 2 bases removed from V and 0 bases from J, the gap between germline ends came to 11 bases. The length of the CDR3 is 15 residues. The CDR3 nucleotides read TGCGCCAGCAGCCAAATGGACAGCCCCTCCTACGAGCAGTACTTC. It yields the protein CASSQMDSPSYEQYF.

This chain connects TRBV4-3 to TRBJ2-6; D could derive from TRBD1 or TRBD2 (6 bases each). The V and J ends lost 4 bases and 0 bases respectively, with 22 bases between them. The germline V gene encodes CDR1 LGHNA and CDR2 YSLEER. The CDR3 is made up of 20 amino acids. DNA of the CDR3: TGCGCCAGCAGCCCTCTTCCCCCCCTACAGGGACTCTCTGGGGCCAACGTCCTGACTTTC. This translates into CASSPLPPLQGLSGANVLTF.

This clonotype was seen only a few times. V gene TRBV5-5 combines with J gene TRBJ2-5; 7 bases map to TRBD1. The germline V gene encodes CDR1 SGHKS and CDR2 YYEKEE (reference sequence). The CDR3 has 15 amino acids. After removal of 6 bases from V and 0 bases from J, the junction contained 8 bases not matched to a gene. The CDR3 region has the DNA TGTGCCAGCACGAAGGGGGCTAACTACCAAGAGACCCAGTACTTC. It yields the protein CASTKGANYQETQYF.